Below, 11 T cell receptor beta chains from the same sample are listed, as sequenced in a study of shared clonotypes between healthy human individuals. This table comes from immunoSEQ multiplex PCR, and its TCRdb copy is limited to in-frame clones, with some not included. Counted here are 2,500,000 or so clones, around nine tenths occurring once; the ten biggest clones make up over 0.12%. The source material was naive CD4+ T cells sorted from blood. Regarding subset: CD45RA+ positively selected. The receptor source for this set is a man between 18 and 29 years old in good health.

This chain connects TRBV18 to TRBJ1-1; TRBD1 matches at 7 bases. CDR1 and CDR2 (germline): KGHSH, LQKENI. With V trimmed by 6 bases and J by 0 bases, 4 bases remained unmatched. The CDR3 sequence is 14 residues long. DNA of the CDR3: TGTGCCAGCTCGGTAGGGGGCGTGAACACTGAAGCTTTCTTT. Translation gives CASSVGGVNTEAFF.

The chain carries TRBV30 and TRBJ1-4; TRBD1 might be the D (5 bases). Germline V lookup: CDR1 GTSNPN, CDR2 SVGIG (reference sequence). The CDR3 consists of 14 residues. Between the trimmed V and J ends, which lost 4 bases and 7 bases, there was a span of 16 bases. CDR3 DNA: TGTGCCTGGAACCGGGGAGGGACGCGTGAAAAACTGTTTTTT. Translating it yields CAWNRGGTREKLFF.

V usage is TRBV9 and J usage is TRBJ1-3; 7 positions agree with TRBD1. The CDR3 runs 15 residues. V was pared by 4 bases and J by 4 bases, with 8 bases of the junction left unmatched. Germline V lookup: CDR1 SGDLS, CDR2 YYNGEE. This CDR3 is CASSPEGAGGNTIYF. The CDR3 nucleotides read TGTGCCAGCAGCCCGGAGGGGGCCGGAGGAAACACCATATATTTT.

V usage is TRBV19 and J usage is TRBJ1-2, with no clear D. Trimming took 7 bases from V and 8 from J, leaving 20 bases between them. The CDR3 consists of 14 residues. Germline V lookup: CDR1 LNHDA, CDR2 SQIVND (reference sequence). The CDR3 coding sequence is TGTGCCAGTAACCCACGGGGAGTCCCTGGCGGCTACACCTTC. Protein sequence: CASNPRGVPGGYTF.

This chain joins TRBV18 and TRBJ1-4, with D tentatively TRBD1 (5 bases). Trimming took off 3 bases at V and 3 bases at J, with 11 bases between the two ends. CDR3 size: 15 residues. Germline CDR1 reads KGHSH; CDR2 reads LQKENI. The CDR3, as DNA: TGTGCCAGCTCACCTTCGTTGGGGGCTAATGAAAAACTGTTTTTT. Its translation: CASSPSLGANEKLFF.

The chain recombines TRBV19 with TRBJ1-2; perhaps TRBD1 as D (5 bases). Between the trimmed V and J ends, which lost 6 bases and 2 bases, there was a span of 10 bases. From germline, CDR1 is LNHDA and CDR2 SQIVND (reference sequence). The CDR3 spans 13 residues. CDR3 in DNA: TGTGCCAGTAGACAGGAAGGGAACTATGGCTACACCTTC. Translating gives CASRQEGNYGYTF.

V usage is TRBV14 and J usage is TRBJ2-1, with TRBD2 matching 13 bases. V lost 4 bases, J lost 8 bases, and 11 bases stayed unmatched. From germline, CDR1 is SGHDN and CDR2 FVKESK. This CDR3 spans 17 amino acids. DNA of the CDR3: TGTGCCAGCAGCCCCGACGGACTAGCGGGAGCCCTTGATGAGCAGTTCTTC. It codes for CASSPDGLAGALDEQFF. The variable domain in full, completed from reference TRBV14 and TRBJ2-1, reads EAGVTQFPSHSVIEKGQTVTLRCDPISGHDNLYWYRRVMGKEIKFLLHFVKESKQDESGMPNNRFLAERTGGTYSTLKVQPAELEDSGVYFCASSPDGLAGALDEQFFGPGTRLTVL.

This clone was seen only once. V and J are TRBV7-3 and TRBJ1-2, with 9 bases aligning to TRBD1. The CDR3 sequence is 15 residues long. J lost 7 bases, V lost 6 bases, and 12 bases had no gene match. Germline CDR1 reads SGHTA; CDR2 reads FQGTGA. The CDR3 DNA follows: TGTGCCAGCAGGTCTCCCGGGACAGGGAGCGGTGGCTACACCTTC. Its translation is CASRSPGTGSGGYTF.

In its sample, this clone was seen once. V is TRBV10-1 and J is TRBJ2-3, with D unresolved. CDR1 is WNHNN and CDR2 is SYGVQD in the germline V gene (reference sequence). V was shortened by 3 bases and J by 0 bases, with 10 bases between the two germline ends. The CDR3 consists of 15 residues. In nucleotides, the CDR3 is TGCGCCAGCAGTGAAGGGCCCTCTAGCACAGATACGCAGTATTTT. It translates to CASSEGPSSTDTQYF.

The CDR3 spells CASSYLGQETQYF. DNA of the CDR3: TGTGCCAGCAGTTACCTAGGTCAAGAGACCCAGTACTTC. The chain carries TRBV6-5 and TRBJ2-5; D not certain. This CDR3 contains 13 residues. V dropped 2 bases and J dropped 2 bases, with 6 bases sitting between them. CDR1 MNHEY and CDR2 SVGAGI come from the germline V gene.

In regard to this clone: The same CDR3 is also encoded by other DNA sequences in this sample. The CDR3 here is CASSPLGSEAFF. As DNA, the CDR3 is TGTGCCAGCAGCCCCCTGGGGTCTGAAGCTTTCTTT. V gene TRBV28 combines with J gene TRBJ1-1; D not certain. The CDR3 loop spans 12 amino acids. Germline CDR1 MDHEN, CDR2 SYDVKM. V gave up 6 bases and J gave up 6 bases, with 11 bases separating them.